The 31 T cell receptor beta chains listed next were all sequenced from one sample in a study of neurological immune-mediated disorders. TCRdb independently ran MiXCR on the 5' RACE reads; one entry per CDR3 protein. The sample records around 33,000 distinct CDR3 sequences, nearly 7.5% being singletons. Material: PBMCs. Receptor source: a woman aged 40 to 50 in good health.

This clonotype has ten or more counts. CDR3 nucleotide sequence: TGTGCCAGCTCACCTTCCGGACTAGCGGACACCGGGGAGCTGTTTTTT. It specifies CASSPSGLADTGELFF. The V and J genes are TRBV18 and TRBJ2-2; 10 bases match TRBD2. CDR1 is KGHSH, CDR2 LQKENI, per germline. This CDR3 contains 16 residues. The trim removed 3 bases at V and 3 bases at J, leaving 4 bases unmatched.

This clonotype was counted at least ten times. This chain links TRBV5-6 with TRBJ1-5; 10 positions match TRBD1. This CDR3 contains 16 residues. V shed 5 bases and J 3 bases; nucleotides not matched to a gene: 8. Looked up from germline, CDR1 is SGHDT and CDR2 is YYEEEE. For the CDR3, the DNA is TGTGCCAGCAGGTCGACAGGGGGCGAGGTCAATCAGCCCCAGCATTTT. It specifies CASRSTGGEVNQPQHF.

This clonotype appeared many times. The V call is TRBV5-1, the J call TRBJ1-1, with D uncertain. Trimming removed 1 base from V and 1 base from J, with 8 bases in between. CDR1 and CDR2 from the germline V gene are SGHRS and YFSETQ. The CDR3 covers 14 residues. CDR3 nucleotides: TGCGCCAGCAGCTTGTATAGGTCGAACACTGAAGCTTTCTTT. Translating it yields CASSLYRSNTEAFF.

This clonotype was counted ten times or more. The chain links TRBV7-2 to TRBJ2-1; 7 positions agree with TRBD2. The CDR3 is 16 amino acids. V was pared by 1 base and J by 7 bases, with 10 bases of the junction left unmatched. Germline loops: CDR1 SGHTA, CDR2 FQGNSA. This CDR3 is CASSLGPGGRRNEQFF. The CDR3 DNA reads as TGTGCCAGCAGCTTAGGCCCTGGCGGGAGAAGGAATGAGCAGTTCTTC.

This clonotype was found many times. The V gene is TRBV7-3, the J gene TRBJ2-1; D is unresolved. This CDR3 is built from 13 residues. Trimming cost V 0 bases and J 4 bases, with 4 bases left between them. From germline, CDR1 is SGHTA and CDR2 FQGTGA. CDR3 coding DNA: TGTGCCAGCAGCTTAACGGATTACAATGAGCAGTTCTTC. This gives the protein CASSLTDYNEQFF.

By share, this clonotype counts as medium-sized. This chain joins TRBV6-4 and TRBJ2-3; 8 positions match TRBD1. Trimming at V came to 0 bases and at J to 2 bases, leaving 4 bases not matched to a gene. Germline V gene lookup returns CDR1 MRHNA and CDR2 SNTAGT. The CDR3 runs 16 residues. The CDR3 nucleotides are TGTGCCAGCAGTGACTCGAAGACAGGGGACACAGATACGCAGTATTTT. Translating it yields CASSDSKTGDTDTQYF.

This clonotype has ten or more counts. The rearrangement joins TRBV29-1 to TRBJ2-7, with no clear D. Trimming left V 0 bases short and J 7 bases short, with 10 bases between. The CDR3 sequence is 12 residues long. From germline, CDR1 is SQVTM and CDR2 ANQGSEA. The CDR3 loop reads CSVEEGRREQYF. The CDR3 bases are TGCAGCGTTGAAGAAGGCCGCCGAGAGCAGTACTTC.

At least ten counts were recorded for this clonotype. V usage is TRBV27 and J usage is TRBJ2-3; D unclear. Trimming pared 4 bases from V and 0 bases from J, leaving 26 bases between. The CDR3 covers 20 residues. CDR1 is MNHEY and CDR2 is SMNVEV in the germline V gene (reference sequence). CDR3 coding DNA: TGTGCCAGCAGTTCTAACCCCGGGCTCCGCAGTTTGTCTAGCACAGATACGCAGTATTTT. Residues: CASSSNPGLRSLSSTDTQYF.

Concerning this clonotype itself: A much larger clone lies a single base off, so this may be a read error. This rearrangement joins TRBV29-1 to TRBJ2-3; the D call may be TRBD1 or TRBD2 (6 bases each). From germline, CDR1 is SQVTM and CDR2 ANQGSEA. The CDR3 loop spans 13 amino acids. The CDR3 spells CSARRGSTDTEYF. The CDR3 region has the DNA TGCAGCGCCAGGAGGGGGAGCACAGATACGGAGTATTTT.

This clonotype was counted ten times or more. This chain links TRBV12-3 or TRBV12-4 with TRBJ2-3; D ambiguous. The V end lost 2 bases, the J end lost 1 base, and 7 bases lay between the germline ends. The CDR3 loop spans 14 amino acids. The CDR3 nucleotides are TGTGCCAGCAGTTTACGGCAGGGCACAGATACGCAGTATTTT. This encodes CASSLRQGTDTQYF.

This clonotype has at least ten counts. The CDR3 region has the DNA TGTGCCAGCAGTGGCGCGGTCGGGGAGCTGTTTTTT. It specifies CASSGAVGELFF. The gene calls are TRBV12-3 or TRBV12-4 and TRBJ2-2, with D hard to call. Trimming shortened V by 5 bases and J by 7 bases, and 8 bases separated the two germline ends. CDR3 length: 12 residues.

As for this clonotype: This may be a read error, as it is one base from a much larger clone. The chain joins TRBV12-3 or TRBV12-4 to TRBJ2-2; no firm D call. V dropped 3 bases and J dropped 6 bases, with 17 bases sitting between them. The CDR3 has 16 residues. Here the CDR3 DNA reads TGTGCCAGCAGTTTTAGGCCCAATAGGTTGGCCGGGGAGCTGTTTTTT. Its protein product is CASSFRPNRLAGELFF.

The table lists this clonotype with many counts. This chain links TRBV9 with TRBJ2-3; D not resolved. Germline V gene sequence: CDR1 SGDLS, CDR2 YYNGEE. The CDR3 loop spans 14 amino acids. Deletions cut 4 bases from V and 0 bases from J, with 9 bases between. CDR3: CASSPQTSTDTQYF. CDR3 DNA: TGTGCCAGCAGCCCTCAGACTAGCACAGATACGCAGTATTTT.

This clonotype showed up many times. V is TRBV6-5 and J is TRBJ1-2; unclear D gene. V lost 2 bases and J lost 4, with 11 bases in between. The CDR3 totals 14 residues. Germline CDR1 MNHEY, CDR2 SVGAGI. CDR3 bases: TGTGCCAGCAGTTACAATTCGGGTTCCTATGGCTACACCTTC. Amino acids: CASSYNSGSYGYTF.

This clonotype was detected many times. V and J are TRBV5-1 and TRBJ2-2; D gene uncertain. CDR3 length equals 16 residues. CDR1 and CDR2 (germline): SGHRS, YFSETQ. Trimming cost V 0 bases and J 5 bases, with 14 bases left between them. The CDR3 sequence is CASSLGRGGSTGELFF. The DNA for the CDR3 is TGCGCCAGCAGCTTGGGGCGCGGTGGGTCAACCGGGGAGCTGTTTTTT.

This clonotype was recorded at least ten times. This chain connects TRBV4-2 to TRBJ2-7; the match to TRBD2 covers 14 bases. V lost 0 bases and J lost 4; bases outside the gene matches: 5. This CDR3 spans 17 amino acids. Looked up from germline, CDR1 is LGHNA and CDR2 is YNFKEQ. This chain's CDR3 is CASSQDMGTSGRYEQYF. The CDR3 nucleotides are TGTGCCAGCAGCCAAGATATGGGGACTAGCGGGAGATACGAGCAGTACTTC.

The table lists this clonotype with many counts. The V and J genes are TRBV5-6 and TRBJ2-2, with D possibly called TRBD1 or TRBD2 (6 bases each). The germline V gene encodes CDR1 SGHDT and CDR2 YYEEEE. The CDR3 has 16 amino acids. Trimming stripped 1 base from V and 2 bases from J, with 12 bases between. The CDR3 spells CASSLSGGANTGELFF. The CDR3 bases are TGTGCCAGCAGCTTGTCCGGGGGCGCAAACACCGGGGAGCTGTTTTTT.

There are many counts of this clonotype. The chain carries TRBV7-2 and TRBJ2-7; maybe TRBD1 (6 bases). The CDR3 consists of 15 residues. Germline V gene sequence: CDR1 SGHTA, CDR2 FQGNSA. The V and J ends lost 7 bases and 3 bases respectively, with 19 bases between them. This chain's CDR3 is CASTVNPGHNYEQYF. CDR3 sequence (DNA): TGTGCCAGCACCGTGAATCCGGGACATAACTACGAGCAGTACTTC.

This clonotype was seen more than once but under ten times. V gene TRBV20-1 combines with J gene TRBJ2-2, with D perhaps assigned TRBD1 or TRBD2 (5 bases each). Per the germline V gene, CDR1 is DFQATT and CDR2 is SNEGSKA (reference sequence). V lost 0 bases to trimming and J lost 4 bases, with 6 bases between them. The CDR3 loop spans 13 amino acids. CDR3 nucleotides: TGCAGTGCTAGAGAGGGACGCACCGGGGAGCTGTTTTTT. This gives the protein CSAREGRTGELFF.

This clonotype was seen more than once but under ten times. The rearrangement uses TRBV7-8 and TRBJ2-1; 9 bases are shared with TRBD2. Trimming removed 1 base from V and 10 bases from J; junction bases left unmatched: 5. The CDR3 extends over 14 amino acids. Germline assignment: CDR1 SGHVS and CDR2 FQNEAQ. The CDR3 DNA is TGTGCCAGCAGCTTAGAGGCGGGGGGGCGCGAGCAGTTCTTC. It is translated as CASSLEAGGREQFF.

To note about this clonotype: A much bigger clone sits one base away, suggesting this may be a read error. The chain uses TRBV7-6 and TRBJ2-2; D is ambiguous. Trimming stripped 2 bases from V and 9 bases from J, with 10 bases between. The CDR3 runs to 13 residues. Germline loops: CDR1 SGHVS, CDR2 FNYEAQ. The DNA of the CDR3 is TGTGCCAGCAGCTTATTAGTGGCCTGGGAGCTGTTTTTT. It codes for CASSLLVAWELFF.

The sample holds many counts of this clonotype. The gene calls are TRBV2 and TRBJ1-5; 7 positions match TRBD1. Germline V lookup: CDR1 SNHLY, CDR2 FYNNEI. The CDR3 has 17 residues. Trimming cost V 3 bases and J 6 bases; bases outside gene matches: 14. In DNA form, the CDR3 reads TGTGCCAGCAGTGAGGGCGGGCTAGACAGGGCGGGTCAGCCCCAGCATTTT. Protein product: CASSEGGLDRAGQPQHF.

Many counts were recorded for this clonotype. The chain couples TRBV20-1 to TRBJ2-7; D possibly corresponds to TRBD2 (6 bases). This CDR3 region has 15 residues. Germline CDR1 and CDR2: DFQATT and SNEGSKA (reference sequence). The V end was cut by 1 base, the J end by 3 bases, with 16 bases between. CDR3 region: CSARGSTSGRYEQYF. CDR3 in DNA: TGCAGTGCTAGAGGTTCGACTAGTGGTCGCTACGAGCAGTACTTC.

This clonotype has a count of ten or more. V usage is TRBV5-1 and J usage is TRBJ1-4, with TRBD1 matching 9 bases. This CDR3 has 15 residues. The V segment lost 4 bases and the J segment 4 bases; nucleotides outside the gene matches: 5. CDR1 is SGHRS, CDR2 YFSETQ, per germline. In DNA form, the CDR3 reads TGCGCCAGCAGCCTGACGGGACAGGGTAATGAAAAACTGTTTTTT. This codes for CASSLTGQGNEKLFF.

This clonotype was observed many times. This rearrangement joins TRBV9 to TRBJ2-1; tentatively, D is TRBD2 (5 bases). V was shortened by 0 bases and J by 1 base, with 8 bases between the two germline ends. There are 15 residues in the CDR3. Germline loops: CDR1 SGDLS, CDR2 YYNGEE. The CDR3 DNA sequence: TGTGCCAGCAGCGTAGAGCGAGGGTCCTACAATGAGCAGTTCTTC. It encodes CASSVERGSYNEQFF.

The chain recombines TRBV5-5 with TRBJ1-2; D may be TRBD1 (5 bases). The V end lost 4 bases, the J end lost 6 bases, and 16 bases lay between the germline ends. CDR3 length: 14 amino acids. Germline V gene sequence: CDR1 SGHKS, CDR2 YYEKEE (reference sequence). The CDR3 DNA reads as TGTGCCAGCAGCCCATTATCGCAGGGCGATGGCTACACCTTC. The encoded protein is CASSPLSQGDGYTF.

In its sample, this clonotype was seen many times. CDR3 nucleotides: TGTGCCAGCAGCGCAGGGATAGAAACTGAAGCTTTCTTT. Amino acid sequence: CASSAGIETEAFF. J is TRBJ1-1 and V is TRBV9; weak D call: TRBD1 (5 bases). Germline CDR1 SGDLS, CDR2 YYNGEE. The V and J ends lost 3 bases and 5 bases respectively, with 11 bases between them. The CDR3 has 13 amino acids.

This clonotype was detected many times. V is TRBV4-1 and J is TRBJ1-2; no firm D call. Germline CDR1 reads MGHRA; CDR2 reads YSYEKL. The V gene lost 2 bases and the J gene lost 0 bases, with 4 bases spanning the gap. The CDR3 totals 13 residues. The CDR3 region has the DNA TGCGCCAGCAGCCAAACAGCTAACTATGGCTACACCTTC. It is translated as CASSQTANYGYTF.

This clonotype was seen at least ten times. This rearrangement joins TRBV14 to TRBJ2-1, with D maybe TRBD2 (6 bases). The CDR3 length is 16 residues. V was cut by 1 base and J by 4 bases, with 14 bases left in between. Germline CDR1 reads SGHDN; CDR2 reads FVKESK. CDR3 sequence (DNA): TGTGCCAGCAGCCAAGCCGGGACTTGGAGTTACAATGAGCAGTTCTTC. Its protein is CASSQAGTWSYNEQFF.

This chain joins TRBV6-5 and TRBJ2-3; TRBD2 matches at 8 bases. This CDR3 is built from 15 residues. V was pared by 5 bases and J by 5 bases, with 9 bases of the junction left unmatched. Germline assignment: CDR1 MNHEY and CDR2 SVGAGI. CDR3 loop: CASSGTRGLIDTQYF. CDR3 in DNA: TGTGCCAGCAGTGGGACTAGAGGGTTGATAGATACGCAGTATTTT.

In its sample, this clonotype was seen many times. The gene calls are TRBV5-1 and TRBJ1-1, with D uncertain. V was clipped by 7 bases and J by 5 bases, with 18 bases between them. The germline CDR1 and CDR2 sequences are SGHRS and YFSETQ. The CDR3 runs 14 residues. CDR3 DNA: TGCGCCAGCGGAATCTCCGGGCTAGGGACTGAAGCTTTCTTT. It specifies CASGISGLGTEAFF.